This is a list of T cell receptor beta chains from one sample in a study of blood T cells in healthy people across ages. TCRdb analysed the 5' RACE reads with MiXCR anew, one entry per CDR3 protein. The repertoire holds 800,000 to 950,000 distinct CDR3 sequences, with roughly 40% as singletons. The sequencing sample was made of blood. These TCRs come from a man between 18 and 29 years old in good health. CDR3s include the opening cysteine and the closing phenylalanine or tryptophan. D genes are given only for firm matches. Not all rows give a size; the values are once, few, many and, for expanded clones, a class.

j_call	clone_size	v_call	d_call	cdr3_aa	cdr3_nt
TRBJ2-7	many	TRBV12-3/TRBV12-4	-	CASTPETGENYEQYF	TGTGCCAGCACTCCGGAGACAGGCGAAAACTACGAGCAGTACTTC
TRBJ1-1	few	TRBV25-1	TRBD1	CASSYGTVNTEAFF	TGTGCCAGCAGTTACGGGACAGTGAACACTGAAGCTTTCTTT
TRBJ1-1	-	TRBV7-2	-	CASSSGVPGATEAFF	TGTGCCAGCAGCTCGGGCGTTCCAGGGGCCACTGAAGCTTTCTTT
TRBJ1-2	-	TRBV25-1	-	CASSAWGSLYGYTF	TGTGCCAGCAGTGCCTGGGGGAGTCTCTATGGCTACACCTTC
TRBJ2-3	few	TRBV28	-	CASSLYGGTEKQYF	TGTGCCAGCAGTTTATACGGAGGGACAGAAAAGCAGTATTTT
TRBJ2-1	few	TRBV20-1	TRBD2	CSARDRLAGDYNEQFF	TGCAGTGCTAGAGATAGACTAGCGGGCGACTACAATGAGCAGTTCTTC
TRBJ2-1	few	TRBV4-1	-	CASSPTTYNEQFF	TGCGCCAGCAGCCCGACAACTTACAATGAGCAGTTCTTC
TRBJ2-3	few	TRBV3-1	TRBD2	CASSQTTSGGPFGTDTQYF	TGTGCCAGCAGCCAAACGACTAGCGGGGGGCCCTTCGGCACAGATACGCAGTATTTT
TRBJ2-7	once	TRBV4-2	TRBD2	CASSQDSGTSPHEQYF	TGTGCCAGCAGCCAAGATTCAGGGACTAGCCCCCACGAGCAGTACTTC
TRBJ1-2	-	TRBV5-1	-	CAGSLAEGIYGYTF	TGCGCCGGCAGCTTGGCGGAGGGTATCTATGGCTACACCTTC
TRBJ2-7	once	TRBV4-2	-	CASSQDRGASYEQYF	TGTGCCAGCAGCCAAGATCGTGGGGCCTCCTACGAGCAGTACTTC
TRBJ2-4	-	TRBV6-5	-	CASSLTPKGIQYF	TGTGCCAGCAGTTTGACCCCTAAGGGCATTCAGTACTTC
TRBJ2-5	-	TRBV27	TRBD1	CASSATGSKTQYF	TGTGCCAGCAGTGCGACAGGGTCGAAGACCCAGTACTTC
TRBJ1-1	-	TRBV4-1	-	CASSHQVGQGNTEAFF	TGCGCCAGCAGCCACCAAGTAGGGCAGGGAAACACTGAAGCTTTCTTT
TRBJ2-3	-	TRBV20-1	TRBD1	CSPLGQGISDTQYF	TGCAGTCCTCTGGGACAGGGGATTTCAGATACGCAGTATTTT
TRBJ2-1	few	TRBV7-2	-	CASILIRREQFF	TGTGCCAGCATCTTAATTCGTAGGGAGCAGTTCTTC
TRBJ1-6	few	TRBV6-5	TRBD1	CASSYRDRGRSPLHF	TGTGCCAGCAGTTACAGGGACAGGGGACGTTCACCCCTCCACTTT
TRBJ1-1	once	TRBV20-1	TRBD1	CSARDWGTGEGEAFF	TGCAGTGCTAGAGATTGGGGGACAGGGGAGGGTGAAGCTTTCTTT
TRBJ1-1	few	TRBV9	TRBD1	CASSVLTGDAEAFF	TGTGCCAGCAGCGTCCTGACAGGGGACGCTGAAGCTTTCTTT
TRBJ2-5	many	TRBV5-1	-	CASKETDLLQETQYF	TGCGCCAGCAAAGAGACAGACCTCCTCCAAGAGACCCAGTACTTC